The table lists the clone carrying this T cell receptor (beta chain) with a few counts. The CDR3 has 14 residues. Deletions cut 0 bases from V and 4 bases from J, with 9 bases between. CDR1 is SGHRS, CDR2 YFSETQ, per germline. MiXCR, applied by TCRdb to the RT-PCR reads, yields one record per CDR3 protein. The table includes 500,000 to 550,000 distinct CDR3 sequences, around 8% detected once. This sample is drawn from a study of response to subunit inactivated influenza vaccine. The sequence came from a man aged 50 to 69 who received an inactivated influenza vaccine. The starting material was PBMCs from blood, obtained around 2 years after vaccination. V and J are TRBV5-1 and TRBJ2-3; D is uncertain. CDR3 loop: CASSLVAVADTQYF. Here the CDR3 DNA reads TGCGCCAGCAGCTTGGTAGCCGTGGCAGATACGCAGTATTTT. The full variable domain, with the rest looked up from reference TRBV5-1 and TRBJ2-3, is KAGVTQTPRYLIKTRGQQVTLSCSPISGHRSVSWYQQTPGQGLQFLFEYFSETQRNKGNFPGRFSGRQFSNSRSEMNVSTLELGDSALYLCASSLVAVADTQYFGPGTRLTVL.